The 22 T cell receptor beta chains listed next were all sequenced from one sample in a study of long-term antiretroviral therapy in people with HIV. At the survey level, the v3.0 immunoSEQ assay was run. Sequencing was performed with immunoSEQ multiplex PCR; in TCRdb, only in-frame clones are kept and a portion is missing. The table includes tens of thousands of clones, approximately 90% detected once. The specimen comprised unsorted PBMCs, sampled 2.7 years after starting antiretroviral therapy. The receptors stem from a man aged 35-49 years with HIV.

The chain has TRBV27 and TRBJ2-3; 9 nucleotides agree with TRBD2. The V gene end was trimmed by 8 bases and the J gene end by 0 bases; junction bases not matched to a gene: 9. Germline V gene sequence: CDR1 MNHEY, CDR2 SMNVEV (reference sequence). This CDR3 is built from 16 residues. The CDR3 is CASSALAGLSTDTQYF. In nucleotides, the CDR3 is TGTGCCAGCTCCGCCCTAGCGGGACTAAGCACAGATACGCAGTATTTT.

The chain has TRBV30 and TRBJ1-2, with no clear D. Per germline, CDR1 GTSNPN and CDR2 SVGIG (reference sequence). This CDR3 has 13 amino acids. V was shortened by 0 bases and J by 7 bases, with 12 bases between the two germline ends. CDR3 nucleotides: TGTGCCTGGAGTGTACAGAGAAGCACTGGCTACACCTTC. Translation: CAWSVQRSTGYTF.

This chain connects TRBV27 to TRBJ1-1; 8 bases line up with TRBD1. The CDR3 extends over 14 amino acids. The trim removed 5 bases at V and 4 bases at J, leaving 6 bases unmatched. Germline-derived CDR1 and CDR2 are MNHEY and SMNVEV (reference sequence). The CDR3 is CASSLYRGGTEAFF. CDR3 nucleotides: TGTGCCAGCAGTCTCTACAGGGGGGGCACTGAAGCTTTCTTT.

The V call is TRBV4-1, the J call TRBJ2-5; tentatively, D is TRBD1 (6 bases). CDR3 length: 14 amino acids. Germline V gene data show CDR1 as MGHRA and CDR2 as YSYEKL. Trimming cost V 3 bases and J 4 bases, with 12 bases left between them. For the CDR3, the DNA is TGCGCCAGCAGCCACAACAGGGCCCCAGAGACCCAGTACTTC. It is translated as CASSHNRAPETQYF.

The CDR3 DNA follows: TGTGCCAGCAGCTTAGAACGGCGGGAACATGACGAGCAGTACTTC. Translating gives CASSLERREHDEQYF. The chain is built from TRBV7-2 and TRBJ2-7; a weak D match, TRBD2 (6 bases). Germline-derived CDR1 and CDR2 are SGHTA and FQGNSA. The CDR3 is 15 amino acids. Trimming shortened V by 1 base and J by 5 bases, and 15 bases separated the two germline ends. Drawing the rest from reference TRBV7-2 and TRBJ2-7, the complete variable domain is GAGVSQSPSNKVTEKGKDVELRCDPISGHTALYWYRQSLGQGLEFLIYFQGNSAPDKSGLPSDRFSAERTGGSVSTLTIQRTQQEDSAVYLCASSLERREHDEQYFGPGTRLTVT.

The genes are TRBV29-1 and TRBJ1-1, with TRBD1 identical over 10 bases. The CDR3 has 13 residues. The germline gives CDR1 SQVTM, CDR2 ANQGSEA. V dropped 5 bases and J dropped 3; count of bases not matched to a gene: 3. The CDR3 loop is CSVTGTGDTEAFF. Here the CDR3 DNA reads TGCAGCGTTACCGGGACAGGGGACACTGAAGCTTTCTTT.

The gene calls are TRBV27 and TRBJ2-5; TRBD1 is a possible D gene (5 bases). Germline lookup yields CDR1 MNHEY and CDR2 SMNVEV (reference sequence). Trimming removed 4 bases from V and 14 bases from J, with 14 bases in between. The length of the CDR3 is 11 residues. As DNA, the CDR3 is TGTGCCAGCAGTTCCCTGACAGCATCATACTTC. This gives the protein CASSSLTASYF.

There are a few counts of this clone. The V gene is TRBV7-2, the J gene TRBJ1-5; D gene unclear. The CDR3 is 14 residues long. V was pared by 3 bases and J by 4 bases, with 10 bases between. Germline assignment: CDR1 SGHTA and CDR2 FQGNSA. The CDR3 DNA sequence: TGTGCCAGCAGCTTTACCAGCACTAATCAGCCCCAGCATTTT. Its translation is CASSFTSTNQPQHF. The variable domain in full, completed from reference TRBV7-2 and TRBJ1-5, reads GAGVSQSPSNKVTEKGKDVELRCDPISGHTALYWYRQSLGQGLEFLIYFQGNSAPDKSGLPSDRFSAERTGGSVSTLTIQRTQQEDSAVYLCASSFTSTNQPQHFGDGTRLSIL.

The genes are TRBV10-1 and TRBJ2-5; D is unresolved. This CDR3 has 13 amino acids. Germline-derived CDR1 and CDR2 are WNHNN and SYGVQD (reference sequence). Trimming left V 5 bases short and J 0 bases short, with 7 bases between. The CDR3 here is CASSRSYQETQYF. CDR3 sequence (DNA): TGCGCCAGCAGTCGGTCGTACCAAGAGACCCAGTACTTC.

This rearrangement joins TRBV15 to TRBJ2-3, with TRBD1 matching 7 bases. J gave up 1 base and V 2 bases, and 0 bases lay outside the gene matches. The CDR3 covers 14 residues. Per germline, CDR1 LNHNV and CDR2 YYDKDF (reference sequence). CDR3 nucleotides: TGTGCCACCAGCAGAACAGGGGGCACAGATACGCAGTATTTT. Its protein product is CATSRTGGTDTQYF.

The chain joins TRBV6-6 to TRBJ2-7; the D gene is possibly TRBD1 (6 bases). The CDR3 is 11 amino acids. Germline V CDR1 and CDR2: MNHNY, SVGAGI (reference sequence). Trimming left V 4 bases short and J 9 bases short, with 10 bases between. The CDR3 nucleotides are TGTGCCAGCAGTTCCCAGGGGAGGCAGTACTTC. This sequence encodes CASSSQGRQYF.

The CDR3 loop is CASSSGQGATGELFF. The CDR3 DNA sequence: TGTGCCAGCAGCTCGGGACAGGGGGCCACCGGGGAGCTGTTTTTT. The V gene is TRBV7-7, the J gene TRBJ2-2; 12 bases are a match to TRBD1. V was pared by 4 bases and J by 4 bases, with 1 base of the junction left unmatched. The CDR3 loop spans 15 amino acids. Germline-derived CDR1 and CDR2 are SSHAT and FNYEAQ (reference sequence).

The chain is built from TRBV28 and TRBJ2-2, with D uncertain. The CDR3 is 13 amino acids. Germline V gene data show CDR1 as MDHEN and CDR2 as SYDVKM. V was trimmed by 7 bases and J by 1 base, leaving 7 bases between them. CDR3 sequence reads: CASKGVNTGELFF. The CDR3 nucleotides are TGTGCCAGCAAAGGCGTGAACACCGGGGAGCTGTTTTTT.

The rearrangement links TRBV7-9 to TRBJ2-1; D may be TRBD1 (7 bases). CDR3 length: 17 amino acids. V lost 2 bases, J lost 4 bases, and 18 bases lay in between. From germline, CDR1 is SEHNR and CDR2 FQNEAQ (reference sequence). The CDR3 loop reads CASSLLVSGGLYNEQFF. CDR3 bases: TGTGCCAGCAGCTTACTCGTCTCAGGGGGGTTATACAATGAGCAGTTCTTC. The entire variable domain, with the rest obtained from reference TRBV7-9 and TRBJ2-1, is as follows: DTGVSQNPRHKITKRGQNVTFRCDPISEHNRLYWYRQTLGQGPEFLTYFQNEAQLEKSRLLSDRFSAERPKGSFSTLEIQRTEQGDSAMYLCASSLLVSGGLYNEQFFGPGTRLTVL.

This chain connects TRBV2 to TRBJ2-1; D might be TRBD2 (6 bases). The CDR3 is 16 residues long. CDR1 and CDR2 (germline): SNHLY, FYNNEI. V shed 0 bases and J shed 1 base, with 10 bases lying between them. The DNA for the CDR3 is TGTGCCAGCAGTGAAGCGCGTAGCGGATCCTACAATGAGCAGTTCTTC. Protein sequence: CASSEARSGSYNEQFF.

This clone showed up just once. Here the CDR3 reads CASSLAETEQFF. In DNA, the CDR3 is TGTGCCAGCAGCTTAGCAGAGACTGAGCAGTTCTTC. The V call is TRBV7-6, the J call TRBJ2-1; D gene ambiguous. Looked up from germline, CDR1 is SGHVS and CDR2 is FNYEAQ. This CDR3 is built from 12 residues. Trimming took off 0 bases at V and 9 bases at J, with 6 bases between the two ends.

The chain couples TRBV28 to TRBJ2-3, with 11 bases identical to TRBD2. Trimming took 4 bases from V and 6 from J; bases not matched to a gene: 15. The CDR3 runs 18 residues. From germline, CDR1 is MDHEN and CDR2 SYDVKM. Here the CDR3 DNA reads TGTGCCAGCAGTTCGCCATCCTTACTAGCGGGAGCATGGGATACGCAGTATTTT. Translated: CASSSPSLLAGAWDTQYF.

V gene TRBV6-5 combines with J gene TRBJ1-5; D is possibly TRBD1 (6 bases). Germline V gives CDR1 MNHEY, CDR2 SVGAGI. The CDR3 has 15 residues. V was trimmed by 2 bases and J by 4 bases, leaving 12 bases between them. CDR3 sequence: CASSYGGGHNQPQHF. The CDR3 DNA is TGTGCCAGCAGTTACGGGGGGGGGCATAATCAGCCCCAGCATTTT.

The chain couples TRBV11-3 to TRBJ2-2, with D perhaps TRBD1 or TRBD2 (5 bases each). This CDR3 region has 14 residues. The germline V gene encodes CDR1 SGHNT and CDR2 YENEEA. V lost 6 bases, J lost 6 bases, and 14 bases lay in between. The CDR3 spells CASSKIQGAGELFF. The CDR3 nucleotides read TGTGCCAGCAGTAAAATTCAGGGAGCCGGGGAGCTGTTTTTT.

The chain carries TRBV19 and TRBJ2-7; D might be TRBD2 (6 bases). V lost 1 base to trimming and J lost 9 bases, with 13 bases between them. Germline CDR1 and CDR2: LNHDA and SQIVND (reference sequence). The CDR3 has 13 residues. For the CDR3, the DNA is TGTGCCAGTAGTATAGCCTCCCCGGGGGTGCAGTACTTC. The encoded protein is CASSIASPGVQYF.

This rearrangement joins TRBV28 to TRBJ2-6; TRBD1 aligns across 7 bases. The CDR3 runs 16 residues. The germline CDR1 and CDR2 sequences are MDHEN and SYDVKM. With 5 bases clipped from V and 2 bases from J, the junction kept 6 bases outside the gene matches. This chain's CDR3 is CASSLGTATGANVLTF. CDR3 coding DNA: TGTGCCAGCAGTCTAGGGACAGCAACTGGGGCCAACGTCCTGACTTTC.

The rearrangement joins TRBV15 to TRBJ2-1; 7 bases agree with TRBD2. There are 14 residues in the CDR3. V was clipped by 6 bases and J by 6 bases; unmatched bases: 8. The germline V gene has CDR1 LNHNV and CDR2 YYDKDF (reference sequence). As DNA, the CDR3 is TGTGCCACCAGGACTAGCCCTATGGGCAATGAGCAGTTCTTC. Translated: CATRTSPMGNEQFF.